This T cell receptor (beta chain) was found in a study of OX40 agonist ivuxolimab in advanced cancers. Study as a whole: The study gave patients intravenous ivuxolimab at 0.01 to 10 mg/kg every 2 weeks.

Some clones are missing from TCRdb's copy, which holds only in-frame ones; the method was immunoSEQ multiplex PCR. The profile covers about 58,000 clones, with roughly 83% appearing a single time and around 3.3% taken by the ten largest. Patients were ruled out by autoimmune disease history or systemic immunosuppression. Trimming cost V 0 bases and J 1 base, with 10 bases left between them. Germline lookup yields CDR1 GTSNPN and CDR2 SVGIG (reference sequence). This CDR3 has 16 amino acids. Sequenced here: CD4+ or CD8+ T cells sorted from blood, sampled in a trial of the OX40 agonist ivuxolimab. The chain recombines TRBV30 with TRBJ1-6, with D perhaps TRBD1 (6 bases). The TCR originated in an adult with an advanced solid tumor such as melanoma, head and neck, liver or kidney cancer. Here the CDR3 reads CAWSVTGGSYNSPLHF. Written as DNA, the CDR3 is TGTGCCTGGAGTGTGACAGGAGGTTCCTATAATTCACCCCTCCACTTT.